The entry below gives a single TCR beta chain sequence along with its context. What it binds is not known. The data were obtained in a study of T cell responses to AZD1222 COVID-19 vaccine. Points from the study as a whole: Nearly half of spike-specific TCRs reportedly target unmutated variant regions. Across spike, vaccine-associated CD4 TCRs were found, dominant at 160-218 and 743-854.

Investigators merged groups given second doses at roughly 4 or roughly 12 weeks. Sequencing was performed with immunoSEQ multiplex PCR; in TCRdb, only in-frame clones are kept and a portion is missing. This sample has about 130,000 clones, with approximately 92% found just once. The origin of this receptor is an adult who received the AZD1222 COVID-19 vaccine. The sample was peripheral blood, taken 28 days after the second AZD1222 dose.

CDR3 protein: CASSLSQDQPQHF. The CDR3 DNA is TGTGCCAGCAGTTTGTCACAAGATCAGCCCCAGCATTTT. The chain is built from TRBV12-3 or TRBV12-4 and TRBJ1-5; the D is unclear. The germline V and J ends were trimmed by 3 bases and 5 bases, with 8 bases remaining between them. The CDR3 consists of 13 residues.